What follows are 20 T cell receptor beta chains derived from one specimen sequenced in a study of beta chain features in type 1 diabetes. Expressed TCRB transcripts were sequenced because the entire RNA isolate underwent reverse transcription. Sequenced by immunoSEQ multiplex PCR; TCRdb stores in-frame clones only, minus some. The profile shows fewer than 500,000 clones, about 15% of them singletons. Input material: naive CD4+ T cells from blood. These receptors were obtained from a young man in good health.

This chain connects TRBV9 to TRBJ1-4; D is ambiguous. The CDR3 covers 14 residues. Trimming shortened V by 0 bases and J by 6 bases, and 9 bases separated the two germline ends. Germline CDR1 reads SGDLS; CDR2 reads YYNGEE. The DNA of the CDR3 is TGTGCCAGCAGCGTAGCCCCTCGGGATGAAAAACTGTTTTTT. It yields the protein CASSVAPRDEKLFF. Full variable domain (remainder filled in from reference TRBV9 and TRBJ1-4): DSGVTQTPKHLITATGQRVTLRCSPRSGDLSVYWYQQSLDQGLQFLIQYYNGEERAKGNILERFSAQQFPDLHSELNLSSLELGDSALYFCASSVAPRDEKLFFGSGTQLSVL.

The V gene is TRBV11-2, the J gene TRBJ2-3; D gene unclear. CDR1 is SGHAT, CDR2 FQNNGV, per germline. Trimming stripped 2 bases from V and 3 bases from J, with 9 bases between. The CDR3 loop spans 14 amino acids. The CDR3 sequence: CASSLTGKTDTQYF. CDR3 sequence (DNA): TGTGCCAGCAGCTTAACGGGTAAAACAGATACGCAGTATTTT.

This clone came up a few times. The chain joins TRBV21-1 to TRBJ1-2; the table's D call, TRBD1, was not checked against the DNA. TRBV21-1 is a pseudogene. CDR3 length: 13 amino acids. The CDR3 is CASPTGPQDGYTF. CDR3 nucleotide sequence: TGTGCCAGCCCGACAGGGCCCCAGGATGGCTACACCTTC.

The chain couples TRBV2 to TRBJ2-1; no clear D. The V gene lost 6 bases and the J gene lost 3 bases, with 3 bases spanning the gap. Germline-derived CDR1 and CDR2 are SNHLY and FYNNEI. CDR3 length equals 11 residues. CDR3 nucleotide sequence: TGTGCCAGCAGGGACTACAATGAGCAGTTCTTC. Its protein product is CASRDYNEQFF.

V is TRBV7-6 and J is TRBJ2-3; D possibly corresponds to TRBD2 (5 bases). CDR1 and CDR2 (germline): SGHVS, FNYEAQ. V shed 2 bases and J shed 4 bases, with 7 bases lying between them. CDR3 length equals 13 residues. Here the CDR3 reads CASSLKGADTQYF. The CDR3 region has the DNA TGTGCCAGCAGCTTAAAGGGAGCAGATACGCAGTATTTT. The variable domain in full, completed from reference TRBV7-6 and TRBJ2-3, reads GAGVSQSPRYKVTKRGQDVALRCDPISGHVSLYWYRQALGQGPEFLTYFNYEAQQDKSGLPNDRFSAERPEGSISTLTIQRTEQRDSAMYRCASSLKGADTQYFGPGTRLTVL.

The chain employs TRBV7-2 and TRBJ2-7, with 7 positions matching TRBD1. J was trimmed by 2 bases and V by 3 bases; bases with no gene match: 10. This CDR3 has 16 amino acids. Germline V gene sequence: CDR1 SGHTA, CDR2 FQGNSA. Written as DNA, the CDR3 is TGTGCCAGCAGCTTCAGTGCGTCAGGGGGAACCTACGAGCAGTACGTC. Translated: CASSFSASGGTYEQYV.

The rearrangement uses TRBV9 and TRBJ2-7, with D unclear. With 3 bases removed from V and 4 bases from J, the gap between germline ends came to 11 bases. Per the germline V gene, CDR1 is SGDLS and CDR2 is YYNGEE. The CDR3 is made up of 13 amino acids. The DNA of the CDR3 is TGTGCCAGCAGCGCAACGACGGGTTACGAGCAGTACTTC. It specifies CASSATTGYEQYF.

The chain uses TRBV7-3 and TRBJ2-1; D unresolved. Germline V CDR1 and CDR2: SGHTA, FQGTGA. This CDR3 region has 15 residues. V was trimmed by 6 bases and J by 0 bases, leaving 12 bases between them. CDR3 in amino acids: CASSPGRSSYNEQFF. The CDR3 DNA follows: TGTGCCAGCAGTCCCGGCCGGAGCTCCTACAATGAGCAGTTCTTC. Filled out from reference TRBV7-3 and TRBJ2-1, the complete variable domain reads GAGVSQTPSNKVTEKGKYVELRCDPISGHTALYWYRQSLGQGPEFLIYFQGTGAADDSGLPNDRFFAVRPEGSVSTLKIQRTERGDSAVYLCASSPGRSSYNEQFFGPGTRLTVL.

This clone has only a few counts. The sample contains more than one DNA sequence encoding this CDR3. The CDR3 nucleotides are TGTGCCAGCAGCGTAGCGGGAACAGATACGCAGTATTTT. This codes for CASSVAGTDTQYF. This chain uses TRBV9 with TRBJ2-3; TRBD2 might be the D (5 bases). This CDR3 has 13 amino acids. V dropped 0 bases and J dropped 3 bases, with 5 bases sitting between them. Germline CDR1 and CDR2: SGDLS and YYNGEE.

To note about this clone: Additional DNA sequences in this sample encode the identical CDR3. The CDR3 DNA is TGCAGTGCTGGCACCCTGGATACGCAGTATTTT. Translated, it gives CSAGTLDTQYF. V usage is TRBV20-1 and J usage is TRBJ2-3, with no clear D. The CDR3 runs 11 residues. V lost 5 bases and J lost 6, with 9 bases in between. The germline gives CDR1 DFQATT, CDR2 SNEGSKA (reference sequence).

This clone has only a few counts. The V and J genes are TRBV5-4 and TRBJ1-1; D is uncertain. CDR1 is SGHNT and CDR2 is YYREEE in the germline V gene (reference sequence). Trimming pared 5 bases from V and 1 base from J, leaving 6 bases between. There are 12 residues in the CDR3. CDR3 region: CASRGRNTEAFF. The CDR3 nucleotides read TGTGCCAGCAGGGGGAGGAACACTGAAGCTTTCTTT.

This clone turned up a few times. The chain is built from TRBV7-6 and TRBJ2-1, with TRBD1 matching over 8 bases. Germline CDR1 and CDR2: SGHVS and FNYEAQ. The CDR3 is made up of 14 amino acids. V dropped 4 bases and J dropped 13; count of bases not matched to a gene: 12. CDR3 region: CASSSLGAGGPQFF. DNA of the CDR3: TGTGCCAGCAGCTCTCTAGGGGCAGGGGGCCCTCAGTTCTTC.

This clone has only a few counts. The rearrangement uses TRBV7-9 and TRBJ2-7; perhaps TRBD1 as D (6 bases). Germline CDR1 and CDR2: SEHNR and FQNEAQ (reference sequence). There are 15 residues in the CDR3. The V gene lost 8 bases and the J gene lost 3 bases, with 20 bases spanning the gap. CDR3 nucleotides: TGTGCCAGCGGGTCCGGACAGTTTGGGCTCTACGAGCAGTACTTC. This encodes CASGSGQFGLYEQYF.

J is TRBJ2-2 and V is TRBV7-2; weak D call: TRBD1 (6 bases). Germline V lookup: CDR1 SGHTA, CDR2 FQGNSA. Trimming removed 2 bases from V and 7 bases from J, with 14 bases in between. The CDR3 sequence is 15 residues long. CDR3 region: CASSLSPGVGGELFF. In nucleotides, the CDR3 is TGTGCCAGCAGCTTATCGCCAGGGGTGGGCGGGGAGCTGTTTTTT.

This sequence joins TRBV5-1 and TRBJ1-3; tentative D call: TRBD1 (5 bases). Germline V gene sequence: CDR1 SGHRS, CDR2 YFSETQ. V lost 0 bases to trimming and J lost 4 bases, with 14 bases between them. The length of the CDR3 is 16 residues. This chain's CDR3 is CASSLEAGMRGNTIYF. The DNA of the CDR3 is TGCGCCAGCAGCTTGGAAGCAGGGATGCGCGGAAACACCATATATTTT.

This clone has only a few counts. This chain connects TRBV5-4 to TRBJ2-1; TRBD1 matches at 10 bases. V lost 4 bases and J lost 8; bases outside the gene matches: 3. The CDR3 is made up of 13 amino acids. The germline CDR1 and CDR2 sequences are SGHNT and YYREEE (reference sequence). The CDR3 sequence is CASSGTGAYEQFF. In DNA, the CDR3 is TGTGCCAGCAGCGGGACAGGGGCCTATGAGCAGTTCTTC.

The CDR3 bases are TGTGCCACCAGCAGAGCCTTACTCGAGCCCCAGCATTTT. Its protein product is CATSRALLEPQHF. The chain has TRBV15 and TRBJ1-5; D not resolved. The CDR3 sequence is 13 residues long. Between the trimmed V and J ends, which lost 1 base and 8 bases, there was a span of 9 bases. Germline V gene lookup returns CDR1 LNHNV and CDR2 YYDKDF (reference sequence). The whole variable domain, filled in from reference TRBV15 and TRBJ1-5, reads DAMVIQNPRYQVTQFGKPVTLSCSQTLNHNVMYWYQQKSSQAPKLLFHYYDKDFNNEADTPDNFQSRRPNTSFCFLDIRSPGLGDTAMYLCATSRALLEPQHFGDGTRLSIL.

The chain is built from TRBV7-2 and TRBJ2-2, with D perhaps TRBD1 (5 bases). The CDR3 covers 17 residues. Germline assignment: CDR1 SGHTA and CDR2 FQGNSA. Trimming removed 3 bases at V and 1 base at J, with 15 bases between. In DNA form, the CDR3 reads TGTGCCAGCAGCTTCCCAAAGGGGTCGGGGAACACCGGGGAGCTGTTTTTT. Translating it yields CASSFPKGSGNTGELFF. Drawing the rest from reference TRBV7-2 and TRBJ2-2, the complete variable domain is GAGVSQSPSNKVTEKGKDVELRCDPISGHTALYWYRQSLGQGLEFLIYFQGNSAPDKSGLPSDRFSAERTGGSVSTLTIQRTQQEDSAVYLCASSFPKGSGNTGELFFGEGSRLTVL.

This clone came up a few times. The rearrangement links TRBV9 to TRBJ2-3; the match to TRBD2 covers 10 bases. Germline V gene lookup returns CDR1 SGDLS and CDR2 YYNGEE. V was clipped by 4 bases and J by 2 bases; unmatched bases: 7. CDR3 size: 16 residues. The CDR3 here is CASSKEGLAPTDTQYF. The CDR3 bases are TGTGCCAGCAGCAAAGAGGGACTAGCGCCCACAGATACGCAGTATTTT.

This clone came up a few times. This chain links TRBV4-1 with TRBJ2-1, with D perhaps matching TRBD1 (6 bases). V was shortened by 2 bases and J by 2 bases, with 10 bases between the two germline ends. The germline V gene encodes CDR1 MGHRA and CDR2 YSYEKL. The CDR3 covers 15 residues. The CDR3 loop is CASSQLGGPYNEQFF. In DNA form, the CDR3 reads TGCGCCAGCAGCCAACTAGGGGGACCCTACAATGAGCAGTTCTTC.